Shown below are 17 T cell receptor beta chains from a single sample sequenced in a study of CXCR3-negative and CXCR3-positive naive CD8 T cells. General observations from the study: Greater hydrophobicity was found in TRB CDR3s of CXCR3-positive naive cells than of CXCR3-negative naive cells.

Each TRB cDNA library was prepared by 5' RACE (with UMI labels). For each CDR3 protein, TCRdb gives one entry from its re-call of the 5' RACE reads, without DNA. The repertoire table contains about 60,000 distinct CDR3 sequences. For these receptors, no antigen is known. Sequencing was carried out using naive CXCR3+ CD8+ T cells from blood. Regarding subset: CD45RO-CCR7+CD27+CD95- naive CD8+ T cells expressing CXCR3 (TNR3+). These receptors originate from a human donor in good health. Some clones in this sample may be carry-over from other donors' samples.

The rearrangement joins TRBV5-1 to TRBJ2-7; the D call from TCRdb, TRBD1, cannot be confirmed without DNA. Germline V gene data show CDR1 as SGHRS and CDR2 as YFSETQ. The CDR3 covers 16 residues. The CDR3 protein is CASSFSSTGAFTEQYF.

This chain links TRBV4-3 with TRBJ2-1; TCRdb picks TRBD1, but there is no DNA to check that call. This CDR3 is built from 16 residues. The germline V gene has CDR1 LGHNA and CDR2 YSLEER. CDR3 residues: CASSQAPGPPYNEQFF.

This chain links TRBV7-3 with TRBJ2-5; TCRdb's assignment of TRBD2 cannot be checked, as there is no DNA. This CDR3 comprises 15 residues. Germline V lookup: CDR1 SGHTA, CDR2 FQGTGA. The CDR3 loop is CASSSLVGAGETQYF.

V and J are TRBV7-9 and TRBJ2-1; lacking DNA, the TRBD2 call made by TCRdb goes unchecked. Per germline, CDR1 SEHNR and CDR2 FQNEAQ (reference sequence). This CDR3 is built from 16 residues. Here the CDR3 reads CASSPPSGGAVNEQFF.

J is TRBJ1-1 and V is TRBV7-9; without DNA, the TCRdb call of TRBD1 cannot be checked. The CDR3 is made up of 16 amino acids. CDR1 and CDR2 (germline): SEHNR, FQNEAQ (reference sequence). The CDR3 sequence is CASSPAGGIRNTEAFF.

This chain links TRBV14 with TRBJ2-1; TCRdb indicates TRBD2, and absent DNA this call remains unverified. The CDR3 extends over 14 amino acids. Germline-derived CDR1 and CDR2 are SGHDN and FVKESK. The CDR3 here is CASSHGTRMDEQFF.

The chain carries TRBV9 and TRBJ2-7. The CDR3 spans 14 residues. Germline V gene lookup returns CDR1 SGDLS and CDR2 YYNGEE. The CDR3 here is CASSVVTGLNEQYF. Full variable domain (rest looked up from reference TRBV9 and TRBJ2-7): DSGVTQTPKHLITATGQRVTLRCSPRSGDLSVYWYQQSLDQGLQFLIQYYNGEERAKGNILERFSAQQFPDLHSELNLSSLELGDSALYFCASSVVTGLNEQYFGPGTRLTVT.

V is TRBV28 and J is TRBJ2-3; TCRdb selects TRBD2, and the lack of DNA leaves this call unchecked. CDR3 length: 16 amino acids. Germline CDR1 reads MDHEN; CDR2 reads SYDVKM. The chain's CDR3 is CASSLTSGGRTDTQYF.

CDR3 region: CASSYIGPGELFF. The J gene is TRBJ2-2, the V gene TRBV6-2 or TRBV6-3. The V gene's germline CDR1 is MNHEY and CDR2 SVGEGT. This CDR3 is 13 amino acids long.

The gene calls are TRBV3-1 and TRBJ2-7; TCRdb returns TRBD1, unconfirmable since there is no DNA. The germline V gene has CDR1 LGHDT and CDR2 YNNKEL (reference sequence). The CDR3 is 16 residues long. The CDR3 is CASSPQPTGMGYEQYF.

CDR3 sequence reads: CASSPPGQGWNEQFF. This sequence joins TRBV18 and TRBJ2-1; TCRdb's D gene call, TRBD1, goes unchecked for lack of DNA. Germline-derived CDR1 and CDR2 are KGHSH and LQKENI. The CDR3 spans 15 residues.

The genes are TRBV20-1 and TRBJ2-7; the TCRdb D gene call, TRBD1, has no DNA to confirm it. This CDR3 has 15 residues. Germline CDR1 DFQATT, CDR2 SNEGSKA (reference sequence). CDR3 sequence reads: CSARDLDREIHEQYF.

V and J are TRBV20-1 and TRBJ2-7; TCRdb's D call of TRBD1 is untestable without DNA. Germline CDR1 reads DFQATT; CDR2 reads SNEGSKA (reference sequence). The CDR3 covers 13 residues. This chain's CDR3 is CSARYRGAYEQYF.

The chain links TRBV19 to TRBJ1-1. This CDR3 region has 15 residues. CDR1 and CDR2 (germline): LNHDA, SQIVND (reference sequence). The CDR3 loop is CASSRAAASNTEAFF.

CDR3 sequence reads: CSVEADRGYGNTIYF. The chain joins TRBV29-1 to TRBJ1-3; TCRdb indicates TRBD1, and absent DNA this call remains unverified. This CDR3 has 15 residues. In germline, CDR1 is SQVTM, CDR2 ANQGSEA.

The chain couples TRBV29-1 to TRBJ1-1. The germline V gene has CDR1 SQVTM and CDR2 ANQGSEA. The CDR3 totals 12 residues. CDR3 sequence: CSVDTVNTEAFF.

The chain couples TRBV20-1 to TRBJ1-1. Per germline, CDR1 DFQATT and CDR2 SNEGSKA (reference sequence). The CDR3 totals 15 residues. The CDR3 sequence is CSAREVTTRSTEAFF.